Here is one T cell receptor (beta chain) with its context. This record comes from a study of CD4+ T cells in melanoma. The repertoire was sequenced with immunoSEQ multiplex PCR; TCRdb's copy has only in-frame clones and lacks some. The profile shows about 140,000 clones, approximately 91% of them singletons. This clonotype originated in a human donor with melanoma.

CDR3 in amino acids: CSVEGSGGRIHEQYF. The CDR3 bases are TGCAGCGTTGAAGGGTCCGGAGGGCGTATCCACGAGCAGTACTTC. The chain employs TRBV29-1 and TRBJ2-7; weak D call: TRBD2 (6 bases). Germline CDR1 SQVTM, CDR2 ANQGSEA. The length of the CDR3 is 15 residues. With 1 base removed from V and 5 bases from J, the gap between germline ends came to 18 bases.